This T cell receptor (beta chain) originates from a study of beta chain features in type 1 diabetes listed by TCRdb under 2018. With respect to the entire study: Patients and healthy donors did not differ in mean age, gender distribution, total cell number or subset yield. A total of 100 million to 110 million sorted cells were examined across all samples, and a strong correlation was observed between cell number per subset and RNA yield. Whereas all 30 or so donors provided naive and central memory subsets, regulatory and stem cell-like memory subsets were isolated from just 8 patients and about 8 healthy donors. In the study, TCRB repertoires of sorted circulating CD4+ T cell subsets from recently diagnosed type 1 diabetes patients were compared with those of matched healthy donors. Broader findings and caveats from the paper: Shorter templates might have been favored by PCR, but patient and control samples were amplified and corrected together, so both groups would have been affected equally by any skew. Fewer insertions and more nucleotide deletions at VDJ recombination sites were observed in patients with type 1 diabetes, implying thymic rearrangement abnormalities. In all four CD4+ subsets, TCRB CDR3 length was moderately but significantly shorter in type 1 diabetes patients. Sequencing cDNA rather than genomic DNA could over-represent highly expressing activated cells, although activation and CD3 levels did not differ between groups. Because small numbers of individuals were included in the HLA sub-analyses, any influence of HLA type on TCRB rearrangement was left unresolved. Naive, central memory and regulatory TCRB repertoires appeared more similar among patients than among healthy donors.

As encoded in the germline V gene, CDR1 is MRHNA while CDR2 is SNTAGT. Its CDR3 holds 12 amino acids, cysteine through phenylalanine. Only CDR3 DNA is held: 36 bases, read in frame from base 1. Between the V and J ends, shortened by 6 bases and 10 bases respectively, the junction contains 16 bases. Turning to this clone: What this receptor recognizes is not known. Base qualities were left out, and no much larger clone turns up one base away.

The High Capacity cDNA Reverse Transcription Kit was used to reverse transcribe all of the isolated RNA, meaning that expressed TCRB transcripts were what got sequenced. Deep immunoSEQ sequencing was performed on naive, central memory and regulatory T cell samples, with an average of approximately 3.9 million total reads per sample. Sorted cells were lysed in RLT buffer, and RNA was extracted using DNase-treated RNeasy Micro or Mini kits according to cell number. Each cell subset was processed separately to prevent cross-contamination, with patient and healthy donor samples processed together. The immunoSEQ multiplex PCR was used to amplify TCRB sequences from cDNA, generating 87-bp fragments that spanned the CDR3 region. Amplicons were sequenced on the Illumina HiSeq platform. On the study's bioinformatics: PCR bias was computationally corrected using synthetic template baselines, reads within Hamming distance 2 were collapsed, and singletons that could not be merged were discarded. Reads were aligned to IMGT to assign V, D and J genes, CDR3 length, and insertions or deletions at six rearrangement sites. Within each subset, clonotype counts were normalized to the number of sorted cells before true diversity and Gini coefficients were calculated with the tcR R package. The overlap coefficient, calculated on TCRB nucleotide sequences, was used to measure repertoire sharing. TCRdb limited this immuneACCESS table to in-frame rearrangements with V and J called. A share of clones is missing; checked studies link under half to unresolved V genes, and the rest is unexplained. That table furnishes V, J and clone size, whereas the DNA furnished D and trimming. Counted in this sample were 310,000 or so clones; 7% to 10% of them appeared once. Jointly, the top ten make up approximately 1% of the sample.

From each donor, a single peripheral blood sample of about 116 mL on average was drawn into heparinised tubes. Using a panel that included CD45RO, CCR7, CD25, CD127, CD95 and CD27, naive, central memory, regulatory and stem cell-like memory CD4+ T cells were sorted on a BD FACSAria II. Every sorted population had a purity above 95%. Right away, PBMCs were isolated by Lymphoprep density gradient centrifugation and were stained directly, with no culture step. So that batch effects would be minimized, each experiment stained and sorted samples in pairs, pairing one healthy donor with one patient. The TCR originated in a man aged 25 to 40 with type 1 diabetes. This sequence uses TRBV6-4 and TRBJ2-7; TRBD1 is possibly the D segment (6 matching bases). Material for sequencing was central memory CD4+ T cells from blood. The bases are TGTGCCAGCAGCCTCCGACAGGACGCTCAGTACTTC. This sequence encodes CASSLRQDAQYF.